These 24 T cell receptor beta chains were all obtained from the same sample, sequenced in a study of blood T cell repertoires in COVID-19. Repertoires were generated with immunoSEQ multiplex PCR, while TCRdb's copy carries only in-frame clones and drops some. The sample shows around 300,000 clones, approximately 90% of them seen only once. Sequencing was done on a sample of peripheral blood. These TCRs come from a woman aged 25 to 39 with active or convalescent COVID-19.

This chain links TRBV9 with TRBJ1-5; a weak D match, TRBD1 (6 bases). V was clipped by 4 bases and J by 5 bases, with 13 bases between them. This CDR3 has 14 residues. Germline values: CDR1 SGDLS, CDR2 YYNGEE. The DNA of the CDR3 is TGTGCCAGCAGCAAAGGGGGTGCGCATCAGCCCCAGCATTTT. Protein: CASSKGGAHQPQHF.

The V call is TRBV7-2, the J call TRBJ1-3; no reliable D call. Germline V lookup: CDR1 SGHTA, CDR2 FQGNSA. The V gene lost 1 base and the J gene lost 0 bases, with 10 bases spanning the gap. This CDR3 region has 16 residues. DNA of the CDR3: TGTGCCAGCAGCTTAGTGAACGGGAACTCTGGAAACACCATATATTTT. Translating it yields CASSLVNGNSGNTIYF.

This clone was detected a few times. The chain recombines TRBV7-6 with TRBJ2-7; 7 bases line up with TRBD1. The germline V gene encodes CDR1 SGHVS and CDR2 FNYEAQ. The CDR3 covers 14 residues. Germline trimming cut 5 bases from V and 5 bases from J; bases unmatched to any gene: 9. In nucleotides, the CDR3 is TGTGCCAGCAGCCAACAGGGGACCTTAGACGAGCAGTACTTC. It is translated as CASSQQGTLDEQYF.

The chain is built from TRBV10-2 and TRBJ2-3; 12 positions agree with TRBD1. Germline-derived CDR1 and CDR2 are WSHSY and SAAADI. The CDR3 runs 14 residues. J was trimmed by 5 bases and V by 10 bases; bases with no gene match: 7. The DNA of the CDR3 is TGCGCCACTTCGGGACAGGGGGCTTTAGATACGCAGTATTTT. Residues: CATSGQGALDTQYF.

This clone has a handful of counts. The CDR3 nucleotides read TGCGCCAGCAGCTTGGGGACAGTCCCCGAGCAGTACTTC. This codes for CASSLGTVPEQYF. The chain couples TRBV5-1 to TRBJ2-7; D may be TRBD1 (6 bases). Germline-derived CDR1 and CDR2 are SGHRS and YFSETQ. Trimming cost V 0 bases and J 6 bases, with 10 bases left between them. This CDR3 has 13 residues.

This chain links TRBV2 with TRBJ1-3; no definite D call. This CDR3 comprises 15 residues. From germline, CDR1 is SNHLY and CDR2 FYNNEI. Trimming cost V 7 bases and J 4 bases, with 17 bases left between them. The CDR3 sequence: CASTGIEPKGNTIYF. CDR3 sequence (DNA): TGTGCCAGCACGGGTATTGAGCCCAAAGGAAACACCATATATTTT.

The genes are TRBV5-1 and TRBJ2-1; TRBD1 is a possible D gene (5 bases). Germline-derived CDR1 and CDR2 are SGHRS and YFSETQ. This CDR3 has 15 residues. Deletions cut 4 bases from V and 7 bases from J, with 18 bases between. CDR3: CASSIELTAANEQFF. The CDR3 DNA reads TGCGCCAGCAGCATAGAGCTGACAGCAGCGAATGAGCAGTTCTTC. Full variable domain (rest looked up from reference TRBV5-1 and TRBJ2-1): KAGVTQTPRYLIKTRGQQVTLSCSPISGHRSVSWYQQTPGQGLQFLFEYFSETQRNKGNFPGRFSGRQFSNSRSEMNVSTLELGDSALYLCASSIELTAANEQFFGPGTRLTVL.

J is TRBJ2-4 and V is TRBV6-2 or TRBV6-3, with 8 bases identical to TRBD1. V was pared by 5 bases and J by 2 bases, with 2 bases of the junction left unmatched. CDR3 size: 14 residues. Germline-derived CDR1 and CDR2 are MNHEY and SVGEGT. The CDR3 sequence: CASSGQGTKNIQYF. The CDR3 DNA is TGTGCCAGCAGTGGACAGGGAACCAAAAACATTCAGTACTTC.

The V and J genes are TRBV6-6 and TRBJ1-5; 9 bases line up with TRBD1. The CDR3 has 15 residues. Germline CDR1 and CDR2: MNHNY and SVGAGI (reference sequence). J was trimmed by 5 bases and V by 6 bases; bases with no gene match: 8. CDR3 coding DNA: TGTGCCAGCAGGAAGACAGGGGGAACCCATCAGCCCCAGCATTTT. Protein product: CASRKTGGTHQPQHF.

This chain links TRBV19 with TRBJ2-6, with D possibly being TRBD1 (6 bases). There are 17 residues in the CDR3. Between the trimmed V and J ends, which lost 5 bases and 0 bases, there was a span of 14 bases. Germline loops: CDR1 LNHDA, CDR2 SQIVND (reference sequence). Here the CDR3 reads CASSLQGRSSGANVLTF. CDR3 DNA: TGTGCCAGTAGTCTTCAGGGGCGGAGCTCTGGGGCCAACGTCCTGACTTTC.

The genes are TRBV4-3 and TRBJ1-1; unclear D gene. The germline V gene encodes CDR1 LGHNA and CDR2 YSLEER. V dropped 0 bases and J dropped 1 base, with 9 bases sitting between them. The CDR3 runs 15 residues. The CDR3 nucleotides are TGCGCCAGCAGCCAAGATCGCGCGGGGAACACTGAAGCTTTCTTT. Translated: CASSQDRAGNTEAFF.

This clone was found a few times. V and J are TRBV7-9 and TRBJ2-5; D may be TRBD1 (5 bases). From germline, CDR1 is SEHNR and CDR2 FQNEAQ (reference sequence). V was pared by 5 bases and J by 4 bases, with 8 bases between. CDR3 length equals 12 residues. DNA for the CDR3: TGTGCCAGCAGCCCCCAGGGAGAGACCCAGTACTTC. Translated: CASSPQGETQYF.

The chain combines TRBV7-2 with TRBJ2-3, with TRBD2 matching over 11 bases. V lost 1 base to trimming and J lost 2 bases; unmatched junction nucleotides: 5. Germline V gene data show CDR1 as SGHTA and CDR2 as FQGNSA. The CDR3 length is 17 residues. For the CDR3, the DNA is TGTGCCAGCAGCTTAGGGGCTAGCGGGGGGTACACAGATACGCAGTATTTT. The encoded protein is CASSLGASGGYTDTQYF.

The rearrangement uses TRBV28 and TRBJ1-2; D not resolved. CDR1 and CDR2 from the germline V gene are MDHEN and SYDVKM. The CDR3 consists of 13 residues. The ends were cut back, 2 bases at V and 4 bases at J, with 8 bases in the middle. This CDR3 reads CASSLPQPYGYTF. For the CDR3, the DNA is TGTGCCAGCAGTTTACCACAGCCCTATGGCTACACCTTC.

This chain links TRBV11-3 with TRBJ2-4; D may be TRBD1 (6 bases). V was pared by 5 bases and J by 8 bases, with 13 bases between. Germline-derived CDR1 and CDR2 are SGHNT and YENEEA. The CDR3 contains 13 residues. The CDR3 region is CASSKGGADIQYF. The CDR3 DNA follows: TGTGCCAGCAGCAAAGGGGGAGCGGACATTCAGTACTTC.

CDR3 protein: CATSDGTGVVTDTQYF. DNA of the CDR3: TGTGCCACCAGTGATGGGACAGGGGTTGTAACAGATACGCAGTATTTT. The chain combines TRBV24-1 with TRBJ2-3, with 10 positions matching TRBD1. Trimming took 3 bases from V and 3 from J; bases not matched to a gene: 5. This CDR3 contains 16 residues. Germline assignment: CDR1 KGHDR and CDR2 SFDVKD.

The chain couples TRBV10-1 to TRBJ2-3; 10 nucleotides match TRBD2. Germline V CDR1 and CDR2: WNHNN, SYGVQD (reference sequence). J lost 3 bases, V lost 8 bases, and 5 bases had no gene match. The CDR3 is 14 residues long. The CDR3 loop reads CASQRGGPTDTQYF. The CDR3 nucleotides are TGCGCCAGCCAGCGGGGGGGCCCGACAGATACGCAGTATTTT.

The J gene is TRBJ1-1, the V gene TRBV6-5, with 7 bases lining up with TRBD1. The V gene's germline CDR1 is MNHEY and CDR2 SVGAGI. V lost 6 bases and J lost 2; bases outside the gene matches: 6. CDR3 length: 14 amino acids. The CDR3 region is CASSLGGGNTEAFF. CDR3 nucleotides: TGTGCCAGCAGCCTAGGGGGCGGAAACACTGAAGCTTTCTTT.

The chain has TRBV2 and TRBJ1-3, with D possibly being TRBD1 (6 bases). Germline loops: CDR1 SNHLY, CDR2 FYNNEI. There are 15 residues in the CDR3. V was trimmed by 6 bases and J by 0 bases, leaving 12 bases between them. The CDR3 DNA follows: TGTGCCAGCAGCCCTACAGGGAGCTCTGGAAACACCATATATTTT. It codes for CASSPTGSSGNTIYF.

This rearrangement joins TRBV6-6 to TRBJ2-7; 7 bases align to TRBD1. The V and J ends lost 2 bases and 5 bases, in that order; junction bases with no gene match: 6. CDR3 length equals 14 residues. The germline V gene encodes CDR1 MNHNY and CDR2 SVGAGI (reference sequence). This chain's CDR3 is CASSYTETGHEQYF. CDR3 in DNA: TGTGCCAGCAGTTACACGGAGACAGGGCACGAGCAGTACTTC.

The rearrangement joins TRBV7-8 to TRBJ2-7; 9 bases align to TRBD1. The ends lost 5 bases at V and 5 bases at J; junction bases unmatched: 10. Germline CDR1 SGHVS, CDR2 FQNEAQ. CDR3 size: 15 residues. The CDR3 sequence: CASSPLDRGPHEQYF. DNA of the CDR3: TGTGCCAGCAGCCCCTTGGACAGGGGACCCCACGAGCAGTACTTC.

CDR3 residues: CASSFGVGNEKLFF. For the CDR3, the DNA is TGCGCCAGCAGCTTCGGGGTTGGTAATGAAAAACTGTTTTTT. V and J are TRBV5-1 and TRBJ1-4; D gene uncertain. The ends were cut back, 2 bases at V and 4 bases at J, with 9 bases in the middle. The CDR3 loop spans 14 amino acids. Germline loops: CDR1 SGHRS, CDR2 YFSETQ.

The V and J genes are TRBV6-5 and TRBJ2-7; 9 bases agree with TRBD2. V was pared by 2 bases and J by 6 bases, with 8 bases of the junction left unmatched. From germline, CDR1 is MNHEY and CDR2 SVGAGI. This CDR3 contains 15 residues. CDR3 coding DNA: TGTGCCAGCAGTTACAAGCGGGGGGCGCATGCCGAGCAGTACTTC. It specifies CASSYKRGAHAEQYF.

Here the CDR3 DNA reads TGTGCCAGCATGGCAGGGGTGAACACTGAAGCTTTCTTT. Its translation is CASMAGVNTEAFF. This chain connects TRBV6-6 to TRBJ1-1, with D possibly being TRBD1 (6 bases). This CDR3 is built from 13 residues. Trimming removed 7 bases from V and 0 bases from J, with 9 bases in between. Germline V lookup: CDR1 MNHNY, CDR2 SVGAGI (reference sequence).